These T cell receptor beta chains were read from a single sample in a study of T cell responses to AZD1222 COVID-19 vaccine. The method was immunoSEQ multiplex PCR; TCRdb's version includes in-frame clones alone and lacks a portion of them. This table holds 100,000 to 150,000 clones, around 85% found once. Sequenced material: peripheral blood, taken on day 0 of AZD1222 vaccination. The receptors were gathered from an adult in good health. CDR3s include the opening cysteine and the closing phenylalanine or tryptophan. The order of the fields is D gene, clone size, J gene, V gene, CDR3 DNA, CDR3 protein. A D gene is named only where the DNA matches it firmly. Not all rows give a size; the values are once, few, many and, for expanded clones, a class.

- - TRBJ1-6 TRBV13 TGTGCCAGCAGCTCGCGGACGGGCAATTCACCCCTCCACTTT CASSSRTGNSPLHF
- - TRBJ1-5 TRBV28 TGTGCCAGCAGTTCCTCTATGAAGCTCCAGCATTTT CASSSSMKLQHF
- - TRBJ2-3 TRBV5-6 TGTGCCAGCAGCAGACGAGATACGCAGTATTTT CASSRRDTQYF
- - TRBJ1-1 TRBV11-3 TGTGCCAGCAGCTTGATAGGATCTAACACTGAAGCTTTCTTT CASSLIGSNTEAFF
- - TRBJ2-5 TRBV30 TGTGCCTGGAGGTTGACGAATCTCCAAGAGACCCAGTACTTC CAWRLTNLQETQYF
- - TRBJ2-7 TRBV4-1 TGCGCCAGCAGCCAAGGGCAGGGTTCCTACGAGCAGTACTTC CASSQGQGSYEQYF
TRBD1 - TRBJ1-2 TRBV6-2/TRBV6-3 TGTGCCAGCAGTTCCGGGACAGCTAACTATGGCTACACCTTC CASSSGTANYGYTF
- - TRBJ1-1 TRBV7-9 TGTGCCAGCAGCACATTCCGGGACACGAGGCTGGACACTGAAGCTTTCTTT CASSTFRDTRLDTEAFF
- - TRBJ2-7 TRBV20-1 TGCAGTGCTTCCCGGCTTTACGAGCAGTACTTC CSASRLYEQYF
TRBD2 once TRBJ2-4 TRBV30 TGTGCCTGGAGCAAAGCGGGGGTTGCCAAAAACATTCAGTACTTC CAWSKAGVAKNIQYF
- - TRBJ1-2 TRBV19 TGTGCCAGTTCGATCAACAGAGACGTCTATGGCTACACCTTC CASSINRDVYGYTF
TRBD1 - TRBJ1-1 TRBV19 TGTGCCAGTAGTACTTCCGGGACAGGGGACACTGAAGCTTTCTTT CASSTSGTGDTEAFF
- - TRBJ2-7 TRBV7-9 TGTGCCAGCAGCGAGGACGGCTACTACGAGCAGTACTTC CASSEDGYYEQYF
- - TRBJ2-7 TRBV4-1 TGCGCCAGCAGCCCACAATTCGCGACGGGACCCATCTACGAGCAGTACTTC CASSPQFATGPIYEQYF
- - TRBJ1-6 TRBV5-1 TGCGCCAGCAGCGGAACAGGGCGAAGTCCTTCACCCCTCCACTTT CASSGTGRSPSPLHF
- once TRBJ2-1 TRBV18 TGTGCCAGCTCACCAAGGGCGCCTTTACAGGGAAGATGGGTAAAGAATGAGCAGTTCTTC CASSPRAPLQGRWVKNEQFF